This TCR beta chain is drawn from a study of T cells in Graves' hyperthyroidism and ophthalmopathy. Regarding the study as a whole: The model forecast ophthalmopathy, anticipating it by a median about six months before onset.

In its sample, this clonotype was seen many times. Antigen unknown. The study excluded patients with uncontrolled infection, other autoimmune disease, pregnancy or lactation. Progressors' blood was drawn at hyperthyroidism diagnosis, before ophthalmopathy symptoms. Trimming cost V 5 bases and J 5 bases; bases outside gene matches: 9. The CDR3 length is 15 residues. CDR1 and CDR2 (germline): SEHNR, FQNEAQ (reference sequence). Amplification targeted TCR beta CDR3 regions from RNA transcripts. When the TCR CDR3 underwent first-round RT-PCR, the HTBI primer set was used. TCRdb itself ran the multiplex PCR reads through MiXCR, one entry per CDR3 protein. The data contain some 270,000 distinct CDR3 sequences, 13% of them singletons.

The chain combines TRBV7-9 with TRBJ2-3; TRBD1 aligns across 8 bases. This TCR came from a woman in her 30s with Graves' hyperthyroidism that later progressed to Graves' ophthalmopathy. The sequenced sample was blood. CDR3 sequence reads: CASSTGGTGGDTQYF. The CDR3 DNA sequence: TGTGCCAGCAGCACTGGTGGGACAGGAGGAGATACGCAGTATTTT.